The 29 T cell receptor beta chains in this list originate from one sample, sequenced in a study of OX40 agonist ivuxolimab in advanced cancers. Here immunoSEQ multiplex PCR was the method, and the copy in TCRdb shows in-frame clones only, minus some. The sample yields about 40,000 clones, about 88% seen once. This material consisted of CD4+ or CD8+ T cells sorted from blood, taken in a trial of the OX40 agonist ivuxolimab. These receptors were taken from an adult with an advanced solid tumor such as melanoma, head and neck, liver or kidney cancer.

The chain recombines TRBV11-1 with TRBJ2-7; 7 positions agree with TRBD2. V lost 7 bases to trimming and J lost 4 bases; unmatched junction nucleotides: 13. Germline lookup yields CDR1 SGHAT and CDR2 FQDESV (reference sequence). The CDR3 is made up of 15 amino acids. The CDR3 nucleotides read TGTGCCAGCACCAAAAGGAGGGGAGGGAGGTACGAGCAGTACTTC. This gives the protein CASTKRRGGRYEQYF.

This chain links TRBV6-1 with TRBJ1-4; perhaps TRBD1 as D (5 bases). This CDR3 is 15 amino acids long. Germline V gene data show CDR1 as MNHNS and CDR2 as SASEGT. Trimming cost V 5 bases and J 8 bases, with 18 bases left between them. This CDR3 is CASSPPTGGVEKLFF. As DNA, the CDR3 is TGTGCCAGCAGTCCCCCTACAGGTGGAGTGGAAAAACTGTTTTTT.

This clone was observed a single time. This sequence joins TRBV15 and TRBJ1-5; 7 nucleotides match TRBD1. The CDR3 is 16 amino acids. V was pared by 0 bases and J by 6 bases, with 8 bases of the junction left unmatched. Germline CDR1 and CDR2: LNHNV and YYDKDF (reference sequence). The CDR3 coding sequence is TGTGCCACCAGCAGAGATCCGACAGGGTTGGGTCAGCCCCAGCATTTT. Amino acid sequence: CATSRDPTGLGQPQHF. Using reference TRBV15 and TRBJ1-5 for the parts outside the CDR3, the full variable domain is DAMVIQNPRYQVTQFGKPVTLSCSQTLNHNVMYWYQQKSSQAPKLLFHYYDKDFNNEADTPDNFQSRRPNTSFCFLDIRSPGLGDTAMYLCATSRDPTGLGQPQHFGDGTRLSIL.

The rearrangement links TRBV7-8 to TRBJ2-7; 10 bases agree with TRBD1. Germline values: CDR1 SGHVS, CDR2 FQNEAQ. The V and J ends lost 2 bases and 1 base, in that order; junction bases with no gene match: 11. The CDR3 covers 18 residues. The CDR3 bases are TGTGCCAGCAGCTTATCTTCTGGACAGGGGGTTTTGTCCTACGAGCAGTACTTC. It yields the protein CASSLSSGQGVLSYEQYF.

This chain uses TRBV7-8 with TRBJ2-4; TRBD2 agrees at 7 bases. The J segment lost 10 bases and the V segment lost 1 base, leaving 1 base of the junction unmatched. From germline, CDR1 is SGHVS and CDR2 FQNEAQ. This CDR3 region has 12 residues. The CDR3 sequence: CASSLGEGIQYF. CDR3 sequence (DNA): TGTGCCAGCAGCTTAGGGGAGGGAATTCAGTACTTC.

The V call is TRBV9, the J call TRBJ2-1; 8 positions match TRBD1. Germline assignment: CDR1 SGDLS and CDR2 YYNGEE. The CDR3 totals 15 residues. J gave up 4 bases and V 5 bases, and 8 bases lay outside the gene matches. The CDR3 loop is CASSPDRGQYNEQFF. In DNA, the CDR3 is TGTGCCAGCAGTCCCGACAGGGGACAATACAATGAGCAGTTCTTC.

This chain links TRBV10-3 with TRBJ2-1; possibly TRBD1 or TRBD2 for D (6 bases each). Germline CDR1 reads ENHRY; CDR2 reads SYGVKD. Trimming shortened V by 6 bases and J by 7 bases, and 16 bases separated the two germline ends. The CDR3 length is 14 residues. CDR3 DNA: TGTGCCATCAGGCCGGGGGCCACGGGAAATGAGCAGTTCTTC. Protein product: CAIRPGATGNEQFF.

CDR3 DNA: TGCGCCAGCAGCTTGGACGCCTCCTACGAGCAGTACTTC. It encodes CASSLDASYEQYF. This rearrangement joins TRBV5-1 to TRBJ2-7; D is undetermined. From germline, CDR1 is SGHRS and CDR2 YFSETQ. Trimming stripped 0 bases from V and 0 bases from J, with 4 bases between. The CDR3 has 13 amino acids.

This chain joins TRBV5-1 and TRBJ1-3; D might be TRBD1 (5 bases). CDR3 length: 16 residues. The germline V and J ends were trimmed by 4 bases and 1 base, with 15 bases remaining between them. CDR1 and CDR2 from the germline V gene are SGHRS and YFSETQ. CDR3 in DNA: TGCGCCAGCAGCCCCCGGGACGGGGCGTCTGGAAACACCATATATTTT. Translation gives CASSPRDGASGNTIYF.

The chain combines TRBV5-1 with TRBJ2-7; either TRBD1 or TRBD2 may supply D (5 bases each). The length of the CDR3 is 15 residues. Germline V gives CDR1 SGHRS, CDR2 YFSETQ. V was shortened by 4 bases and J by 2 bases, with 16 bases between the two germline ends. The chain's CDR3 is CASSGPGTAAYEQYF. CDR3 coding DNA: TGCGCCAGCAGCGGACCCGGGACCGCAGCCTACGAGCAGTACTTC.

The J gene is TRBJ1-2, the V gene TRBV4-3; tentatively, D is TRBD1 (5 bases). V lost 0 bases and J 2 bases, leaving 13 bases between the germline ends. The CDR3 is made up of 16 amino acids. Germline V gives CDR1 LGHNA, CDR2 YSLEER. CDR3 nucleotide sequence: TGCGCCAGCAGCCAAGAGGATCGGGGACCCAACTATGGCTACACCTTC. Translating gives CASSQEDRGPNYGYTF.

The J gene is TRBJ2-3, the V gene TRBV2; D might be TRBD1 (6 bases). Germline CDR1 is SNHLY and CDR2 is FYNNEI. Between the trimmed V and J ends, which lost 6 bases and 5 bases, there was a span of 12 bases. The CDR3 sequence is 13 residues long. The CDR3 reads CASRDLQGDTQYF. The CDR3 region has the DNA TGTGCCAGCAGAGACTTACAGGGAGATACGCAGTATTTT.

The J gene is TRBJ2-5, the V gene TRBV30; D remains unclear. V shed 2 bases and J shed 3 bases, with 4 bases lying between them. This CDR3 is 11 amino acids long. Germline values: CDR1 GTSNPN, CDR2 SVGIG (reference sequence). The CDR3 DNA is TGTGCCTGGAGTCGGGAAGAGACCCAGTACTTC. The encoded protein is CAWSREETQYF.

The J gene is TRBJ2-1, the V gene TRBV4-1; D is undetermined. V was shortened by 1 base and J by 4 bases, with 11 bases between the two germline ends. There are 15 residues in the CDR3. Per the germline V gene, CDR1 is MGHRA and CDR2 is YSYEKL. The CDR3 reads CASSQGTAEYNEQFF. The CDR3 nucleotides read TGCGCCAGCAGCCAAGGGACGGCGGAATACAATGAGCAGTTCTTC.

The chain's CDR3 is CASAQGYRSPLHF. CDR3 coding DNA: TGTGCCAGCGCGCAGGGGTATCGGTCACCCCTCCACTTT. This chain connects TRBV6-5 to TRBJ1-6, with D possibly being TRBD1 (6 bases). V was shortened by 8 bases and J by 10 bases, with 15 bases between the two germline ends. Germline V gives CDR1 MNHEY, CDR2 SVGAGI. This CDR3 has 13 residues.

The table lists this clone with a few counts. The chain is built from TRBV7-8 and TRBJ2-7; 7 bases fit TRBD1. Germline V lookup: CDR1 SGHVS, CDR2 FQNEAQ. The CDR3 runs to 14 residues. V trimming: 5 bases; J trimming: 6 bases; junction bases outside the gene matches: 10. The CDR3 DNA follows: TGTGCCAGCAGCGGCAGGGGGTCCTATGGCGAGCAGTACTTC. Translation: CASSGRGSYGEQYF.

The J gene is TRBJ1-2, the V gene TRBV27; weak D call: TRBD1 (6 bases). CDR3 size: 18 residues. From germline, CDR1 is MNHEY and CDR2 SMNVEV (reference sequence). V was clipped by 5 bases and J by 0 bases, with 22 bases between them. As DNA, the CDR3 is TGTGCCAGCAGTCGGCTAACCCAAGACAGGTCGCCTAACTATGGCTACACCTTC. This codes for CASSRLTQDRSPNYGYTF.

The V and J genes are TRBV19 and TRBJ1-6, with 8 bases lining up with TRBD1. The CDR3 runs to 16 residues. V lost 5 bases, J lost 5 bases, and 8 bases stayed unmatched. Germline CDR1 reads LNHDA; CDR2 reads SQIVND (reference sequence). The CDR3 loop reads CASSAKDRANNSPLHF. CDR3 DNA: TGTGCCAGTAGTGCGAAGGACAGGGCTAATAATTCACCCCTCCACTTT.

This sequence joins TRBV7-2 and TRBJ1-4; D call uncertain. V dropped 3 bases and J dropped 7 bases, with 6 bases sitting between them. From germline, CDR1 is SGHTA and CDR2 FQGNSA. This CDR3 is 12 amino acids long. The CDR3 here is CASSFVGEKLFF. For the CDR3, the DNA is TGTGCCAGCAGCTTCGTAGGTGAAAAACTGTTTTTT.

CDR3 sequence: CASKAGGGSNEQFF. In DNA, the CDR3 is TGCGCCAGCAAGGCCGGAGGTGGGTCAAATGAGCAGTTCTTC. The V gene is TRBV5-1, the J gene TRBJ2-1, with D maybe TRBD2 (5 bases). CDR1 and CDR2 (germline): SGHRS, YFSETQ. Trimming left V 6 bases short and J 7 bases short, with 17 bases between. CDR3 length equals 14 residues.

The chain couples TRBV2 to TRBJ2-1, with 14 nucleotides matching TRBD2. The CDR3 covers 17 residues. From germline, CDR1 is SNHLY and CDR2 FYNNEI. Losses at the gene ends were 7 bases for V and 3 bases for J; bases not matched to a gene: 8. CDR3 nucleotide sequence: TGTGCCAGCACCCTGGGACTAGCGGGGGCCTACTACAATGAGCAGTTCTTC. Translating gives CASTLGLAGAYYNEQFF.

The chain uses TRBV6-1 and TRBJ2-1, with unresolved D. CDR1 and CDR2 (germline): MNHNS, SASEGT. CDR3 length: 12 amino acids. V was shortened by 2 bases and J by 9 bases, with 8 bases between the two germline ends. CDR3 DNA: TGTGCCAGCAGTGAAAGTAACAGTGAGCAGTTCTTC. Protein: CASSESNSEQFF.

The chain couples TRBV7-2 to TRBJ2-7; D is ambiguous. V dropped 1 base and J dropped 0 bases, with 7 bases sitting between them. CDR3 length: 14 residues. Germline loops: CDR1 SGHTA, CDR2 FQGNSA. CDR3 region: CASSLDRHSYEQYF. The CDR3 nucleotides read TGTGCCAGCAGCTTAGACAGACACTCCTACGAGCAGTACTTC.

The chain couples TRBV11-3 to TRBJ2-1; the match to TRBD1 covers 7 bases. The CDR3 contains 13 residues. V shed 4 bases, J shed 6 bases, and the junction held 3 bases outside the gene matches. Germline V gene data show CDR1 as SGHNT and CDR2 as YENEEA. As DNA, the CDR3 is TGTGCCAGCAGCTCGACAGGGCGCAATGAGCAGTTCTTC. Residues: CASSSTGRNEQFF.

The chain links TRBV11-3 to TRBJ1-5, with unresolved D. The ends were cut back, 5 bases at V and 1 base at J, with 24 bases in the middle. Germline V gene sequence: CDR1 SGHNT, CDR2 YENEEA. This CDR3 comprises 19 residues. This CDR3 is CASSPYWVDHGESNQPQHF. CDR3 DNA sequence: TGTGCCAGCAGCCCCTATTGGGTAGATCATGGAGAAAGCAATCAGCCCCAGCATTTT.

A single count supports this clone. The V call is TRBV7-9, the J call TRBJ1-2; D is undetermined. CDR3 size: 13 residues. Between the trimmed V and J ends, which lost 1 base and 1 base, there was a span of 4 bases. From germline, CDR1 is SEHNR and CDR2 FQNEAQ (reference sequence). As DNA, the CDR3 is TGTGCCAGCAGCTTAGACAGTAACTATGGCTACACCTTC. This gives the protein CASSLDSNYGYTF.

The chain uses TRBV19 and TRBJ2-6; a possible D gene is TRBD2 (5 bases). CDR1 and CDR2 (germline): LNHDA, SQIVND (reference sequence). The CDR3 contains 14 residues. Trimming shortened V by 4 bases and J by 4 bases, and 8 bases separated the two germline ends. In nucleotides, the CDR3 is TGTGCCAGTAGTAGAGGGTACGGGGCCAACGTCCTGACTTTC. This sequence encodes CASSRGYGANVLTF.

The chain combines TRBV9 with TRBJ2-3; possibly TRBD1 for D (7 bases). Germline CDR1 SGDLS, CDR2 YYNGEE. The CDR3 is 15 residues long. V was shortened by 1 base and J by 5 bases, with 14 bases between the two germline ends. In DNA, the CDR3 is TGTGCCAGCAGCGTACAGGGGGGCCGGGAAGATACGCAGTATTTT. Translated, it gives CASSVQGGREDTQYF.

This clone has only one observation. This sequence joins TRBV18 and TRBJ1-4; D unresolved. The CDR3 extends over 12 amino acids. Germline V gives CDR1 KGHSH, CDR2 LQKENI. Trimming took off 6 bases at V and 8 bases at J, with 10 bases between the two ends. CDR3 bases: TGTGCCAGCTCGGATGAAGAGGAAAAACTGTTTTTT. Encoded protein: CASSDEEEKLFF. Full variable domain (outside the CDR3, taken from reference TRBV18 and TRBJ1-4): NAGVMQNPRHLVRRRGQEARLRCSPMKGHSHVYWYRQLPEEGLKFMVYLQKENIIDESGMPKERFSAEFPKEGPSILRIQQVVRGDSAAYFCASSDEEEKLFFGSGTQLSVL.